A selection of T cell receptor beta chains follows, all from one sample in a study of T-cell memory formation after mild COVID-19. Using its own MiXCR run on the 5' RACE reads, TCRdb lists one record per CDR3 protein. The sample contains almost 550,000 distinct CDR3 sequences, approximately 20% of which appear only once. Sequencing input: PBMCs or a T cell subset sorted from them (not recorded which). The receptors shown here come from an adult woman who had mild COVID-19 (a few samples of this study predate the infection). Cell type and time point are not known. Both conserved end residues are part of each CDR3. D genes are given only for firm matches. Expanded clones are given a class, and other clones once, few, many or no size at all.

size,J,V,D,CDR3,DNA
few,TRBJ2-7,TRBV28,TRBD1,CASSPTSGTGFVLEQYF,TGTGCCAGCAGCCCGACCTCCGGGACAGGGTTTGTTCTCGAGCAGTACTTC
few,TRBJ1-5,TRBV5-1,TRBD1,CASSAEGQPNQPQHF,TGCGCCAGCAGCGCAGAGGGACAGCCCAATCAGCCCCAGCATTTT
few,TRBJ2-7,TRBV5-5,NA,CASSLPTADYEQYF,TGTGCCAGCAGCTTGCCGACCGCGGACTACGAGCAGTACTTC
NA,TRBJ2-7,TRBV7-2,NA,CASSPRADPFYEQYF,TGTGCCAGCAGCCCCCGGGCCGACCCCTTTTACGAGCAGTACTTC
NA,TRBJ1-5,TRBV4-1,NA,CASSQKAVVGPQPQHF,TGCGCCAGCAGCCAAAAGGCGGTAGTAGGTCCTCAGCCCCAGCATTTT
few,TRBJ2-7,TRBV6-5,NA,CASRESGAKGNEQYF,TGTGCCAGCAGAGAGTCGGGGGCTAAGGGCAACGAGCAGTACTTC
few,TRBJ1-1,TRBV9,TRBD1,CASSVATDRPNTEAFF,TGTGCCAGCAGCGTAGCTACGGACAGGCCTAACACTGAAGCTTTCTTT
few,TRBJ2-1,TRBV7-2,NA,CASSLATGDNEQFF,TGTGCCAGCAGCTTGGCGACCGGGGACAATGAGCAGTTCTTC
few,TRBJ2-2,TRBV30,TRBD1,CAWTMTGQAQELFF,TGTGCCTGGACAATGACGGGACAGGCCCAAGAGCTGTTTTTT
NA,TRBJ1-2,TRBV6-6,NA,CASRRADYGYTF,TGTGCCAGCAGGAGGGCGGACTATGGCTACACCTTC
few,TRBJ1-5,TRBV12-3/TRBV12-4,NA,CASSFNGQPQHF,TGTGCCAGCAGTTTCAACGGTCAGCCCCAGCATTTT
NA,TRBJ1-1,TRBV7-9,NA,CASSLRQTENTEAFF,TGTGCCAGCAGCTTAAGACAGACCGAGAACACTGAAGCTTTCTTT
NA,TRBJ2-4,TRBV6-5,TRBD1,CASSLIGTAGDIQYF,TGTGCCAGCAGTCTTATTGGGACAGCCGGGGACATTCAGTACTTC
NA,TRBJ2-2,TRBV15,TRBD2,CATGTSGRTGELFF,TGTGCCACCGGGACTAGCGGGAGGACCGGGGAGCTGTTTTTT
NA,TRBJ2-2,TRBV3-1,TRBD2,CASSALTSGRSGELFF,TGTGCCAGCAGCGCGTTAACTAGCGGGAGGTCCGGGGAGCTGTTTTTT
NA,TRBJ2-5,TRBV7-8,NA,CASSLADVQEIQETQYF,TGTGCCAGCAGCTTAGCAGACGTACAGGAAATACAAGAGACCCAGTACTTC
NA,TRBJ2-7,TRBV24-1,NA,CATSLGDEQYF,TGTGCCACCTCGTTAGGGGACGAGCAGTACTTC
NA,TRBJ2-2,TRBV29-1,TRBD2,CSVVRGGAGELFF,TGCAGCGTTGTGCGGGGAGGGGCCGGGGAGCTGTTTTTT
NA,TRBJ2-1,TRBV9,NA,CASSGMTSEQFF,TGTGCCAGCAGCGGGATGACTTCCGAGCAGTTCTTC
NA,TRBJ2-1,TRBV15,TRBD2,CATSRLSGASGGAYNEQFF,TGTGCCACCAGCAGACTTTCTGGTGCTAGCGGAGGCGCCTACAATGAGCAGTTCTTC
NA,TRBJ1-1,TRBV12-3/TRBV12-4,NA,CASSSLLAPNTEAFF,TGTGCCAGCAGTTCACTCCTCGCACCGAACACTGAAGCTTTCTTT
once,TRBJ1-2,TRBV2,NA,CASSPRGTDGYTF,TGTGCCAGCAGCCCTCGGGGGACGGATGGCTACACCTTC
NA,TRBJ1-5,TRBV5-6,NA,CASSLATENQPQHF,TGTGCCAGCAGCTTGGCAACAGAAAATCAGCCCCAGCATTTT
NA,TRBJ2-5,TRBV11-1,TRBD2,CASSPTSEGIETQYF,TGTGCCAGCAGCCCAACTAGCGAGGGAATAGAGACCCAGTACTTC
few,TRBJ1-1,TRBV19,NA,CATAFMGSAEAFF,TGTGCCACCGCCTTCATGGGTTCCGCTGAAGCTTTCTTT
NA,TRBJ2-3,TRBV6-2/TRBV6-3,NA,CASSYSKQVDLLYTDTQYF,TGTGCCAGCAGTTACTCGAAGCAAGTGGACCTACTCTACACAGATACGCAGTATTTT
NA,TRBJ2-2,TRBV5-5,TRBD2,CASSPSGLAGVRITGELFF,TGTGCCAGCAGCCCCTCGGGACTAGCGGGAGTTCGTATCACCGGGGAGCTGTTTTTT
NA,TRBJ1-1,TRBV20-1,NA,CSAPRVQGITEAFF,TGCAGTGCACCCCGCGTACAGGGTATCACTGAAGCTTTCTTT
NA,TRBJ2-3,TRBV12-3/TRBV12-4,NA,CASSYQPRGTDTQYF,TGTGCCAGCAGTTACCAACCTCGGGGGACAGATACGCAGTATTTT
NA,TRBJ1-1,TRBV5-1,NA,CASSLEDSLNTEAFF,TGCGCCAGCAGCTTGGAGGACAGCCTGAACACTGAAGCTTTCTTT
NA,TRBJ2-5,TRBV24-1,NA,CATSGGSQETQYF,TGTGCCACCAGTGGAGGCAGCCAAGAGACCCAGTACTTC
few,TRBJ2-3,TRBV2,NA,CASCSLDSDTQYF,TGTGCCAGCTGCTCTCTTGATTCAGATACGCAGTATTTT
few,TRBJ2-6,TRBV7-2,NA,CASSLEVGLTVPGANVLTF,TGTGCCAGCAGCTTAGAAGTCGGCTTGACGGTGCCTGGGGCCAACGTCCTGACTTTC
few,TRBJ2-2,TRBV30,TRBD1,CAWSRGLVANTGELFF,TGTGCCTGGAGTAGGGGGCTGGTGGCGAACACCGGGGAGCTGTTTTTT
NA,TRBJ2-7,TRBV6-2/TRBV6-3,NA,CASKQGVLYEQYF,TGTGCCAGTAAGCAGGGCGTTCTCTACGAGCAGTACTTC
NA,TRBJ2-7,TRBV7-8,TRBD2,CASSSGEGILWEQYF,TGTGCCAGCAGCTCCGGGGAGGGGATCCTCTGGGAGCAGTACTTC
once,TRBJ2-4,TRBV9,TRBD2,CASSTGTSGRLDIQYF,TGTGCCAGCTCAACAGGGACTAGCGGGAGGTTGGACATTCAGTACTTC
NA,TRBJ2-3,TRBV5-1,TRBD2,CASSLDFGRDSETSGNTDTQYF,TGCGCCAGCAGCTTGGATTTTGGTAGGGACAGCGAAACTAGCGGGAATACAGATACGCAGTATTTT
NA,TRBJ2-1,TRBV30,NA,CAWSVGLSYEQFF,TGTGCCTGGAGTGTAGGTCTTTCATATGAGCAGTTCTTC
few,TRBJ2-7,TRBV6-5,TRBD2,CASSYSGLADYEQYF,TGTGCCAGCAGTTATTCGGGACTAGCGGACTACGAGCAGTACTTC
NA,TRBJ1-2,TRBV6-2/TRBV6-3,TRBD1,CASRRRTGRQANYGYTF,TGTGCCAGCAGACGACGGACAGGGAGGCAGGCCAACTATGGCTACACCTTC
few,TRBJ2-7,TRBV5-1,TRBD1,CASSLNGQGLYPFYEQYF,TGCGCCAGCAGCTTGAATGGACAGGGTCTTTACCCATTCTACGAGCAGTACTTC
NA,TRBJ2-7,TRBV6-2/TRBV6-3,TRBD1,CASTRTGTLYEQYF,TGTGCCAGCACGCGGACAGGGACCCTCTACGAGCAGTACTTC
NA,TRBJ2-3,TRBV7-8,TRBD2,CASSLPPPSGTSGTPDTQYF,TGTGCCAGCAGCTTACCCCCCCCATCCGGGACTAGCGGGACTCCAGATACGCAGTATTTT
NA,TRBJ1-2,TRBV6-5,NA,CASSSSFYLAGYTF,TGTGCCAGCAGCTCCAGTTTTTACCTGGCCGGCTACACCTTC
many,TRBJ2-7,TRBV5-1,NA,CASSPNPSSYEQYF,TGCGCCAGCAGCCCCAACCCCTCCTCCTACGAGCAGTACTTC
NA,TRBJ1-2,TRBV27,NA,CASSPFAGLNLDYGYTF,TGTGCCAGCAGTCCATTCGCGGGACTCAATTTGGACTATGGCTACACCTTC
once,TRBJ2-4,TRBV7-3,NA,CASSPSGGQSPKNIQYF,TGTGCCAGCAGCCCCTCCGGGGGACAGAGTCCCAAAAACATTCAGTACTTC
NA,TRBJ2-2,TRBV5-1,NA,CASSARGANTGELFF,TGCGCCAGCAGCGCACGAGGGGCCAACACCGGGGAGCTGTTTTTT
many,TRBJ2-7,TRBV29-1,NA,CSVGRGWGYEQYF,TGCAGCGTTGGACGGGGATGGGGCTACGAGCAGTACTTC
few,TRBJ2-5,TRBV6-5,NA,CASSAAIWGETQYF,TGTGCCAGCAGCGCGGCCATCTGGGGAGAGACCCAGTACTTC
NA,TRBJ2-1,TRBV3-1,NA,CASSQEYQPYNEQFF,TGTGCCAGCAGCCAAGAATACCAGCCCTACAATGAGCAGTTCTTC
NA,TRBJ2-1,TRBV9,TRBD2,CASSGGLAGAPSYNEQFF,TGTGCCAGCAGCGGGGGACTAGCGGGAGCTCCCTCCTACAATGAGCAGTTCTTC
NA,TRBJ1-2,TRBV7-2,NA,CASSLVRGKDYGYTF,TGTGCCAGCAGCTTAGTGAGGGGGAAGGACTATGGCTACACCTTC
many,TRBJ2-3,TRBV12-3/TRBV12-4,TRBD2,CASSYLTSGMVTQYF,TGTGCCAGCAGTTACCTGACTAGCGGGATGGTTACGCAGTATTTT